This is a list of T cell receptor beta chains from one sample in a study of a mutant IDH1 vaccine in newly diagnosed glioma. Libraries were prepared by immunoSEQ multiplex PCR; TCRdb keeps only in-frame clonotypes and omits some of them. The sample consists of about 38,000 clones, around 78% of them appearing once. Antigens for these TCRs are unknown. The source material was PBMCs, sampled from a glioma patient whose treatment included an IDH1 peptide vaccine. These receptors came from a man aged 40-49 years with glioma. Each CDR3 is given with its conserved first and last residue. D genes are given only for firm matches. Expanded clones are given a class, and other clones once, few, many or no size at all.

TRBJ2-7,TRBV29-1,NA,NA,CSVEVVRGEQYF,TGCAGCGTTGAAGTAGTAAGAGGTGAGCAGTACTTC
TRBJ1-3,TRBV5-1,NA,NA,CASSFSGAAGAGNTIYF,TGCGCCAGCAGCTTCTCAGGGGCCGCAGGGGCTGGAAACACCATATATTTT
TRBJ1-4,TRBV19,NA,NA,CASSIPMGTTNEKLFF,TGTGCCAGTAGTATCCCAATGGGAACAACTAATGAAAAACTGTTTTTT
TRBJ1-2,TRBV18,NA,NA,CASSPTQGTYGYTF,TGTGCCAGCTCACCGACACAAGGAACCTATGGCTACACCTTC
TRBJ1-2,TRBV30,NA,NA,CAWSRTENYGYTF,TGTGCCTGGAGCAGGACAGAAAACTATGGCTACACCTTC
TRBJ2-3,TRBV5-1,NA,NA,CASSLEGTDTQYF,TGCGCCAGCAGCTTGGAGGGCACAGATACGCAGTATTTT
TRBJ2-5,TRBV29-1,NA,TRBD1,CSVGGQGALETQYF,TGCAGCGTTGGAGGACAGGGGGCTTTAGAGACCCAGTACTTC
TRBJ2-5,TRBV5-4,NA,TRBD1,CASSIIGGQDQETQYF,TGTGCCAGCAGCATTATTGGGGGACAGGACCAAGAGACCCAGTACTTC
TRBJ1-1,TRBV7-2,few,NA,CASKPGMNTEAFF,TGTGCCAGCAAGCCAGGGATGAACACTGAAGCTTTCTTT
TRBJ2-7,TRBV6-5,NA,TRBD2,CASSYARGGGEQYF,TGTGCCAGCAGTTACGCACGCGGGGGAGGCGAGCAGTACTTC
TRBJ1-1,TRBV6-6,few,NA,CASSKNTEAFF,TGTGCCAGCAGCAAGAACACTGAAGCTTTCTTT
TRBJ2-3,TRBV7-9,NA,TRBD2,CASSLKRESTDTQYF,TGTGCCAGCAGCTTAAAGCGGGAAAGCACAGATACGCAGTATTTT
TRBJ2-2,TRBV2,NA,TRBD1,CASSPGQGARSGELFF,TGTGCCAGCAGCCCCGGACAGGGGGCGCGTTCCGGGGAGCTGTTTTTT
TRBJ1-2,TRBV6-4,NA,NA,CASSNMTGYTF,TGTGCCAGCAGTAACATGACTGGCTACACCTTC
TRBJ1-1,TRBV19,NA,NA,CASIQGNEAFF,TGTGCCAGCATCCAGGGCAATGAAGCTTTCTTT
TRBJ1-1,TRBV5-4,NA,TRBD1,CASSLGVDRGGAEAFF,TGTGCCAGCAGCTTGGGGGTGGACAGGGGAGGCGCTGAAGCTTTCTTT
TRBJ1-5,TRBV10-3,once,TRBD1,CAISESGPGTGGYSNQPQHF,TGTGCCATCAGTGAGTCGGGGCCCGGGACAGGGGGATATAGCAATCAGCCCCAGCATTTT
TRBJ2-7,TRBV10-1,NA,NA,CAAESPAGEQYF,TGCGCCGCCGAGAGTCCCGCCGGCGAGCAGTACTTC
TRBJ1-5,TRBV21-1,NA,NA,CASSPRDLDQPQHF,TGTGCCAGCAGCCCCCGGGACTTAGATCAGCCCCAGCATTTT
TRBJ1-1,TRBV18,NA,NA,CASSTQGEAFF,TGTGCCAGCTCAACTCAGGGTGAAGCTTTCTTT